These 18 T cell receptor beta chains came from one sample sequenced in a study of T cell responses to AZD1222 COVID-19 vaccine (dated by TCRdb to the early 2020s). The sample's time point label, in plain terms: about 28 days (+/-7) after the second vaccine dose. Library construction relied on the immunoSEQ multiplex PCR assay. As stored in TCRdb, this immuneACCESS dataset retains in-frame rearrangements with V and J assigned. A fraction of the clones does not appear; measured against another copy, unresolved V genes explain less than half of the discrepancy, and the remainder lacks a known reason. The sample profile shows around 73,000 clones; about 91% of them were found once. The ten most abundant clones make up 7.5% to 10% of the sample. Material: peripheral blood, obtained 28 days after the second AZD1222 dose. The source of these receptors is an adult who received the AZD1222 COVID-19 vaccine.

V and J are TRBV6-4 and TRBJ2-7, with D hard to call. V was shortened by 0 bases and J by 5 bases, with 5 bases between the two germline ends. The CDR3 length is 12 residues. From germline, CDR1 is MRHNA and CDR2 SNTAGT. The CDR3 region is CASSDSRHEQYF. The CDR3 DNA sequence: TGTGCCAGCAGTGACTCGAGACACGAGCAGTACTTC.

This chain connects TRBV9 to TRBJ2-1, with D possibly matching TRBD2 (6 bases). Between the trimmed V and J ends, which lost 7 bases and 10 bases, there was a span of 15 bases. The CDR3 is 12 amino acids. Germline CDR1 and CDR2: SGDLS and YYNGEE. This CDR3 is CASGGSRREQFF. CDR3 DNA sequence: TGTGCCAGCGGGGGGAGCCGAAGGGAGCAGTTCTTC.

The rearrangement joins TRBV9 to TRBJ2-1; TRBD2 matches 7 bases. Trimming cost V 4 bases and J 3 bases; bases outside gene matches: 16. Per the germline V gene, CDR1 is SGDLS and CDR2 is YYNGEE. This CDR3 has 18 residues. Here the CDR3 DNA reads TGTGCCAGCAGCCCCCGCCCTAGCGGACTAACCCTCTACAATGAGCAGTTCTTC. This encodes CASSPRPSGLTLYNEQFF.

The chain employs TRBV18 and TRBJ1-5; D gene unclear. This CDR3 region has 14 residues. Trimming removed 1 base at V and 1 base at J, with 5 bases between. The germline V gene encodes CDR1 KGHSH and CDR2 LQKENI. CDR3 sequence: CASSPQGSNQPQHF. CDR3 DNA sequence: TGTGCCAGCTCACCACAGGGAAGCAATCAGCCCCAGCATTTT.

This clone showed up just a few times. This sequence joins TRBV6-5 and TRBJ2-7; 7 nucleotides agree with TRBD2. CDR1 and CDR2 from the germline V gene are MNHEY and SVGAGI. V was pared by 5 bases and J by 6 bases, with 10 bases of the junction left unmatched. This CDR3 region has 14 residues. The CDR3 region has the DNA TGTGCCAGCAGTACCGCCAGGGAGGGAGTCGAGCAGTACTTC. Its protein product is CASSTAREGVEQYF.

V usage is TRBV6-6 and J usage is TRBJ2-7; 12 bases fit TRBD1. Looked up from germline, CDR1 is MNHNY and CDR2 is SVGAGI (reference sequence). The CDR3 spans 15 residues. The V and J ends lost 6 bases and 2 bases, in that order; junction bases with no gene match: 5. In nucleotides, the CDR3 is TGTGCCAGCAGCCTGGGACAGGGGGCCCCCTACGAGCAGTACTTC. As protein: CASSLGQGAPYEQYF.

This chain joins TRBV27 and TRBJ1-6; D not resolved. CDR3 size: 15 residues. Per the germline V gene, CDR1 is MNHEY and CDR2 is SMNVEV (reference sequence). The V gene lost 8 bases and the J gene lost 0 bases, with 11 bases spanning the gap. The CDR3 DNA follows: TGTGCCAGCCTCGGGCGTCGCTCCTATAATTCACCCCTCCACTTT. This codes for CASLGRRSYNSPLHF.

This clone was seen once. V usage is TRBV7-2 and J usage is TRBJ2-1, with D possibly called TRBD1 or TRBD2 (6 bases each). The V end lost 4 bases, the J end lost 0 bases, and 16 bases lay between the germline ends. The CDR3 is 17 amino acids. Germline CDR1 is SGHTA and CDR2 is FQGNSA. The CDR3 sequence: CASSWAGAGSSYNEQFF. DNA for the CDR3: TGTGCCAGCAGCTGGGCAGGGGCGGGGAGCTCCTACAATGAGCAGTTCTTC.

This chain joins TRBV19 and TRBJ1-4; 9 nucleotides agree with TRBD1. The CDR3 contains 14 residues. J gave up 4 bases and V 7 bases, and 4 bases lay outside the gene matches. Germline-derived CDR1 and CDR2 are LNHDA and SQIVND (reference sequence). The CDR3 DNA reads TGTGCCAGTACCCGGACAGGGGTTAATGAAAAACTGTTTTTT. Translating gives CASTRTGVNEKLFF.

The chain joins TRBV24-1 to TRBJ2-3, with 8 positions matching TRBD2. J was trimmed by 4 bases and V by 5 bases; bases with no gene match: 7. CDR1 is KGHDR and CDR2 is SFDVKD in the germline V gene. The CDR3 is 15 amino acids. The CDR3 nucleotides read TGTGCCACCAGTGGGAATAGCGGGAACGCAGATACGCAGTATTTT. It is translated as CATSGNSGNADTQYF.

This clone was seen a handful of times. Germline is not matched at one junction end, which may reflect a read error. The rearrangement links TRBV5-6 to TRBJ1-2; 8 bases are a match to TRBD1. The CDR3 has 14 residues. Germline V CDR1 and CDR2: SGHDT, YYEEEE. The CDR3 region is CASSWTGKGYSYTF. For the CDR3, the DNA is TGTGCCAGCAGCTGGACAGGGAAGGGCTATAGCTACACCTTC. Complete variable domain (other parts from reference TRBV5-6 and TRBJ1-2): DAGVTQSPTHLIKTRGQQVTLRCSPKSGHDTVSWYQQALGQGPQFIFQYYEEEERQRGNFPDRFSGHQFPNYSSELNVNALLLGDSALYLCASSWTGKGYSYTFGSGTRLTVV.

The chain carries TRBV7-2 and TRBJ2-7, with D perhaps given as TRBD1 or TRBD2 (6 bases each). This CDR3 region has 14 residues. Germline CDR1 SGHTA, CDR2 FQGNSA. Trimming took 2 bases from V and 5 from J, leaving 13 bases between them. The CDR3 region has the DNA TGTGCCAGCAGCTTAAGTAGGGGGGCCCACGAGCAGTACTTC. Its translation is CASSLSRGAHEQYF.

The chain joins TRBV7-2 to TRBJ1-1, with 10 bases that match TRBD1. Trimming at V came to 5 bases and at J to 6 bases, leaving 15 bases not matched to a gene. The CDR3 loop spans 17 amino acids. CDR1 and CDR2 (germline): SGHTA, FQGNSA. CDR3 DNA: TGTGCCAGCAGCCGCAGTGGTGGGACAGGGGTGCCGTCTGAAGCTTTCTTT. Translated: CASSRSGGTGVPSEAFF.

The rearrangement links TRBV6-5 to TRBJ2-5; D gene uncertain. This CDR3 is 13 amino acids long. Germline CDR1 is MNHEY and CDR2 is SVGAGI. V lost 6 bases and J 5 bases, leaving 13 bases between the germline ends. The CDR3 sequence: CASRPRVLETQYF. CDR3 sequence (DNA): TGTGCCAGCAGACCTCGGGTTCTCGAGACCCAGTACTTC.

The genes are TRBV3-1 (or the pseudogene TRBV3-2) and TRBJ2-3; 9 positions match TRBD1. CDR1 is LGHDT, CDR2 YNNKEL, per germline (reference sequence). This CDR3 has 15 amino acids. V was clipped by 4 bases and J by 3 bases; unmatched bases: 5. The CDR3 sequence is CASSPGQGATDTQYF. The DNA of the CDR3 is TGTGCCAGCAGCCCGGGACAGGGTGCGACAGATACGCAGTATTTT.

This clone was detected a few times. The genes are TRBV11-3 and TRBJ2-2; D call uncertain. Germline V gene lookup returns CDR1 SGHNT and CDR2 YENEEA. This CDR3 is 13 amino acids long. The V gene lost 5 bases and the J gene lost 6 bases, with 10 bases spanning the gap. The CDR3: CASSPERAGELFF. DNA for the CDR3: TGTGCCAGCAGCCCCGAGCGCGCCGGGGAGCTGTTTTTT.

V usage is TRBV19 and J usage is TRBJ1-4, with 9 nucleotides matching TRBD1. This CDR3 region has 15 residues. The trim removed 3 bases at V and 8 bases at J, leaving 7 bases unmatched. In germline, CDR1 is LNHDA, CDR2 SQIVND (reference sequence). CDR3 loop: CASSIAGTGYEKLFF. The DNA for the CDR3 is TGTGCCAGTAGTATCGCCGGGACAGGGTACGAAAAACTGTTTTTT.

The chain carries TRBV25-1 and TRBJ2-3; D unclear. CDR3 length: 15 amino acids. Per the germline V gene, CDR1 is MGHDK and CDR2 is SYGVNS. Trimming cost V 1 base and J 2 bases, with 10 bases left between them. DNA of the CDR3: TGTGCCAGCAGTGAATCCCGGACGTTCACAGATACGCAGTATTTT. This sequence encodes CASSESRTFTDTQYF.